The clone carrying this TCR beta chain has more than one count but fewer than ten. The entry originates in a study of CD8 T cells in ankylosing spondylitis. The CDR3 is 14 amino acids. Trimming shortened V by 5 bases and J by 6 bases, and 16 bases separated the two germline ends. The V gene's germline CDR1 is SEHNR and CDR2 FQNEAQ (reference sequence). Construction of TCR beta libraries was performed using quantitative 5'-RACE with molecular barcodes. TCRdb reprocessed the 5' RACE reads with MiXCR, giving one entry per CDR3 protein. The repertoire consists of about 250,000 distinct CDR3 sequences, with approximately 10% occurring once and the leading ten covering less than 3%.

Sample: blood, either unsorted or a sorted T cell fraction (not recorded which). The TCR originated in a male donor with ankylosing spondylitis or in good health (not recorded which). The chain combines TRBV7-9 with TRBJ1-2; possible D gene TRBD1, 5 bases. CDR3: CASSQFPQGNGYTF. In DNA, the CDR3 is TGTGCCAGCAGCCAATTTCCCCAGGGAAATGGCTACACCTTC.